The next 17 T cell receptor beta chains were all read from a single sample in a study of shared clonotypes between healthy human individuals. The naive CD8 subset, CD45RO-negative cells positively selected for CCR7, excluded terminally differentiated effector memory CD45RA+ cells. Sequencing was performed with immunoSEQ multiplex PCR; in TCRdb, only in-frame clones are kept and a portion is missing. Of hundreds of thousands of clones listed, 80% to 95% are singletons. Sequencing was done on a sample of naive CD8+ T cells sorted from blood. The receptors were gathered from a man aged 25-45 years in good health.

The chain carries TRBV5-5 and TRBJ2-1; 8 bases are shared with TRBD1. This CDR3 has 15 residues. Per germline, CDR1 SGHKS and CDR2 YYEKEE (reference sequence). Germline trimming cut 2 bases from V and 7 bases from J; bases unmatched to any gene: 8. CDR3 loop: CASSFSRQGFNEQFF. The DNA of the CDR3 is TGTGCCAGCAGCTTTTCGAGACAGGGGTTTAATGAGCAGTTCTTC. Using reference TRBV5-5 and TRBJ2-1 for the parts outside the CDR3, the full variable domain is DAGVTQSPTHLIKTRGQQVTLRCSPISGHKSVSWYQQVLGQGPQFIFQYYEKEERGRGNFPDRFSARQFPNYSSELNVNALLLGDSALYLCASSFSRQGFNEQFFGPGTRLTVL.

V is TRBV5-1 and J is TRBJ2-5, with 7 nucleotides matching TRBD2. Unmatched junction bases numbered 9, after V lost 7 bases and J lost 3 bases. Germline CDR1 is SGHRS and CDR2 is YFSETQ. The CDR3 extends over 14 amino acids. The CDR3 nucleotides are TGCGCCAGCTGGGACTACCCGAGGGAAGAGACCCAGTACTTC. Its protein product is CASWDYPREETQYF.

The gene calls are TRBV7-9 and TRBJ1-2, with D perhaps matching TRBD1 (6 bases). The CDR3 length is 14 residues. Germline loops: CDR1 SEHNR, CDR2 FQNEAQ (reference sequence). Trimming stripped 5 bases from V and 2 bases from J, with 12 bases between. The CDR3 sequence is CASSTRTANYGYTF. CDR3 bases: TGTGCCAGCAGCACGCGGACAGCGAACTATGGCTACACCTTC.

This chain links TRBV6-5 with TRBJ2-3; 7 bases map to TRBD2. The V and J ends lost 3 bases and 5 bases, in that order; junction bases with no gene match: 5. CDR3 length: 14 residues. Germline V gene sequence: CDR1 MNHEY, CDR2 SVGAGI. The CDR3 DNA reads as TGTGCCAGCAGTTATACGGGAGGCGGAGATACGCAGTATTTT. Its protein product is CASSYTGGGDTQYF.

The chain combines TRBV7-8 with TRBJ1-1; tentatively, D is TRBD1 (5 bases). CDR1 SGHVS and CDR2 FQNEAQ come from the germline V gene. Trimming took 4 bases from V and 7 from J, leaving 10 bases between them. The CDR3 sequence is 12 residues long. The CDR3, as DNA: TGTGCCAGCAGCTCCCGGACAAGTGAAGCTTTCTTT. Amino acid sequence: CASSSRTSEAFF. The full variable domain, rest sourced from reference TRBV7-8 and TRBJ1-1, is GAGVSQSPRYKVAKRGQDVALRCDPISGHVSLFWYQQALGQGPEFLTYFQNEAQLDKSGLPSDRFFAERPEGSVSTLKIQRTQQEDSAVYLCASSSRTSEAFFGQGTRLTVV.

The rearrangement joins TRBV7-6 to TRBJ2-3, with 7 bases aligning to TRBD1. The CDR3 has 15 amino acids. Trimming took 5 bases from V and 4 from J; bases not matched to a gene: 9. Germline CDR1 SGHVS, CDR2 FNYEAQ. CDR3 in amino acids: CASSTGTAVADTQYF. The CDR3 bases are TGTGCCAGCAGCACCGGGACAGCTGTGGCAGATACGCAGTATTTT.

The chain couples TRBV30 to TRBJ2-1, with D unclear. V was trimmed by 1 base and J by 7 bases, leaving 8 bases between them. From germline, CDR1 is GTSNPN and CDR2 SVGIG (reference sequence). The length of the CDR3 is 12 residues. DNA of the CDR3: TGTGCCTGGAGTGCCCTAGGAAATGAGCAGTTCTTC. Translation: CAWSALGNEQFF.

The rearrangement joins TRBV7-9 to TRBJ2-5, with 7 bases aligning to TRBD2. V trimming: 3 bases; J trimming: 5 bases; junction bases outside the gene matches: 12. This CDR3 contains 16 residues. Per germline, CDR1 SEHNR and CDR2 FQNEAQ (reference sequence). CDR3 in DNA: TGTGCCAGCAGCTTTGGTGTAGCTAGCGGCGGGGAGACCCAGTACTTC. Its translation is CASSFGVASGGETQYF.

V and J are TRBV4-1 and TRBJ2-2, with 11 bases identical to TRBD2. This CDR3 is built from 16 residues. The germline V gene has CDR1 MGHRA and CDR2 YSYEKL. Trimming cost V 4 bases and J 1 base; bases outside gene matches: 2. The CDR3: CASSLTSGENTGELFF. CDR3 DNA sequence: TGCGCCAGCAGCCTGACTAGCGGGGAGAACACCGGGGAGCTGTTTTTT.

A single count supports this clone. The chain uses TRBV7-9 and TRBJ2-1; D uncertain. Trimming took off 6 bases at V and 9 bases at J, with 9 bases between the two ends. CDR1 and CDR2 from the germline V gene are SEHNR and FQNEAQ (reference sequence). The CDR3 consists of 11 residues. CDR3 sequence (DNA): TGTGCCAGCAGTGGGCAAGGTGAGCAGTTCTTC. As protein: CASSGQGEQFF.

This sequence joins TRBV11-2 and TRBJ2-7, with unresolved D. The DNA end is a closer match to TRBJ2-5, so the J assignment may be wrong. The CDR3 covers 15 residues. Germline-derived CDR1 and CDR2 are SGHAT and FQNNGV. CDR3 residues: CASSSAVVAWETQYF. The CDR3 DNA follows: TGTGCCAGCAGCTCTGCTGTCGTGGCCTGGGAGACCCAGTACTTC.

Comments on this clone: Other DNA sequences of this sample code for an identical CDR3. The chain couples TRBV11-2 to TRBJ2-2; D is ambiguous. Trimming pared 1 base from V and 6 bases from J, leaving 3 bases between. The CDR3 is 12 residues long. From germline, CDR1 is SGHAT and CDR2 FQNNGV. CDR3 region: CASSLVPGELFF. CDR3 DNA: TGTGCCAGCAGCTTAGTCCCCGGGGAGCTGTTTTTT.

The rearrangement links TRBV10-2 to TRBJ2-7; 7 positions agree with TRBD2. J gave up 4 bases and V 4 bases, and 10 bases lay outside the gene matches. The CDR3 runs to 15 residues. Germline CDR1 WSHSY, CDR2 SAAADI. The CDR3: CASSVSPLATYEQYF. CDR3 bases: TGCGCCAGCAGTGTTAGTCCACTAGCGACGTACGAGCAGTACTTC.

V usage is TRBV7-9 and J usage is TRBJ2-7, with 13 positions matching TRBD2. CDR1 and CDR2 from the germline V gene are SEHNR and FQNEAQ (reference sequence). The CDR3 length is 18 residues. After removal of 2 bases from V and 1 base from J, the junction contained 8 bases not matched to a gene. CDR3 DNA sequence: TGTGCCAGCAGCTTACCCCCGGGGACTAGCGGGATTTCCTACGAGCAGTACTTC. Protein product: CASSLPPGTSGISYEQYF.

The rearrangement uses TRBV19 and TRBJ2-7, with a possible D match to TRBD2 (5 bases). CDR1 is LNHDA, CDR2 SQIVND, per germline (reference sequence). This CDR3 has 13 amino acids. V gave up 3 bases and J gave up 2 bases, with 8 bases separating them. The CDR3 is CASSISATYEQYF. The CDR3 region has the DNA TGTGCCAGTAGTATTAGCGCGACCTACGAGCAGTACTTC.

This chain connects TRBV5-8 to TRBJ2-7; 7 bases are a match to TRBD1. Germline CDR1 is SGHTS and CDR2 is YDEGEE. The trim removed 5 bases at V and 0 bases at J, leaving 5 bases unmatched. There are 14 residues in the CDR3. The CDR3 loop reads CASRRTGLSYEQYF. For the CDR3, the DNA is TGTGCCAGCAGGAGGACAGGCCTCTCCTACGAGCAGTACTTC.

This clone appeared a single time. V and J are TRBV19 and TRBJ2-3; TRBD2 might be the D (6 bases). V dropped 7 bases and J dropped 1 base, with 24 bases sitting between them. The CDR3 is 18 amino acids. The germline gives CDR1 LNHDA, CDR2 SQIVND (reference sequence). This CDR3 is CASTQQDGSISRTDTQYF. CDR3 coding DNA: TGTGCCAGTACCCAGCAGGACGGGAGTATATCTCGCACAGATACGCAGTATTTT.